Below, one T cell receptor beta chain is given with its context. Its antigen is undetermined. Trimming stripped 7 bases from V and 0 bases from J, with 7 bases between. This CDR3 has 14 amino acids. Germline CDR1 MDHEN, CDR2 SYDVKM. This record belongs to a study of identifying expanded T cells in peripheral blood. Study-level results: Across healthy donors, higher total template counts meant significantly greater approximately 2-week count variance. Technical replicates showed around 1.2 changed clones; approximately 2 weeks 15 to 20; four weeks 19.

Only in-frame clones appear in the TCRdb table, and some are missing; sequencing was by immunoSEQ multiplex PCR. The sample yields 50,000 to 70,000 clones, about 89% seen once. What was sequenced was blood. This TCR came from a person aged 18 to 70 in good health. This chain connects TRBV28 to TRBJ2-6, with D unresolved. This CDR3 is CASTKSSGANVLTF. The CDR3 region has the DNA TGTGCCAGCACGAAAAGCTCTGGGGCCAACGTCCTGACTTTC.